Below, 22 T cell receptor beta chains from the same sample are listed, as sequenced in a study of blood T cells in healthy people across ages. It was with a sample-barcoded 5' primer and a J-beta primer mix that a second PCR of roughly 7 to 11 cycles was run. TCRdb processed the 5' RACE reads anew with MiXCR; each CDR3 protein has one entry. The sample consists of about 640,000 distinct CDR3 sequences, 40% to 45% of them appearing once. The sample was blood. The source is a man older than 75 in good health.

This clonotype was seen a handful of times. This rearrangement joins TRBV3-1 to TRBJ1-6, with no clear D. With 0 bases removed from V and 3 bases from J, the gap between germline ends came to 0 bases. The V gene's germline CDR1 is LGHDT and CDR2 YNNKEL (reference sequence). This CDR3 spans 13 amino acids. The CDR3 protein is CASSQDYNSPLHF. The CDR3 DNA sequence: TGTGCCAGCAGCCAAGACTATAATTCACCCCTCCACTTT.

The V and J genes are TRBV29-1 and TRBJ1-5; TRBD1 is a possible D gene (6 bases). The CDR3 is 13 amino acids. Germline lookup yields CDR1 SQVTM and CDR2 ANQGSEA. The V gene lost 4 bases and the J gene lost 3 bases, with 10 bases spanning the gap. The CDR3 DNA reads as TGCAGCGTTGCCCCGGGACACAATCAGCCCCAGCATTTT. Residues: CSVAPGHNQPQHF.

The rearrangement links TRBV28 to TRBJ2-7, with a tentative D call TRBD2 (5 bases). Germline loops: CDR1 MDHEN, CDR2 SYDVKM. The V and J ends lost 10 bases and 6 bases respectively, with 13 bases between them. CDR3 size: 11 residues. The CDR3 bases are TGTGCCACCACCGGGATGGGCGAGCAGTACTTC. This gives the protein CATTGMGEQYF.

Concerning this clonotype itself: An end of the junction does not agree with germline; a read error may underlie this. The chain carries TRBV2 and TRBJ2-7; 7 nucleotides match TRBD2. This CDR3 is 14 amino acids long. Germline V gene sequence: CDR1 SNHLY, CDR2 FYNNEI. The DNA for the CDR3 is TGTGCCAGCACGGCGGGGGTTCGGTCCTATGAGCAGTACTTC. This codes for CASTAGVRSYEQYF.

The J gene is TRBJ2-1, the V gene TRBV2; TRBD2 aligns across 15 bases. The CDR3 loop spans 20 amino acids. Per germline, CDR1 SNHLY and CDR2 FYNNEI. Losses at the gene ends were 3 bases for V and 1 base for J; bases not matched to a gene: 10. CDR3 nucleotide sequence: TGTGCCAGCAGTGAGGCTCCTGGACTAGCGGGGGGGCTTTCCTACAATGAGCAGTTCTTC. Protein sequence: CASSEAPGLAGGLSYNEQFF.

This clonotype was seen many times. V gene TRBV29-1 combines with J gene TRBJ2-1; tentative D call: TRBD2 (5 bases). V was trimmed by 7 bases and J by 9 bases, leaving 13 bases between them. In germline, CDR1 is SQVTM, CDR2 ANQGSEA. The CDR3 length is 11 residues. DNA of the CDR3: TGCAGCGGGAAGCGGCAAGCTGAGCAGTTCTTC. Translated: CSGKRQAEQFF.

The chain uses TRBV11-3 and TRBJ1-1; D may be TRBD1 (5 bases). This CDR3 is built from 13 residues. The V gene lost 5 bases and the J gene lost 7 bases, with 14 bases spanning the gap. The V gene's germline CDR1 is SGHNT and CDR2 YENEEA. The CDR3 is CASSLQMGDEAFF. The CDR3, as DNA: TGTGCCAGCAGCCTTCAAATGGGGGATGAAGCTTTCTTT.

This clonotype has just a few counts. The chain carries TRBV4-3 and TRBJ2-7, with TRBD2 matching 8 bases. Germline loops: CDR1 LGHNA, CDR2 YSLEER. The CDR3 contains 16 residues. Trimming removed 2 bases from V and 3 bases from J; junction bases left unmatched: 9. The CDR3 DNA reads TGCGCCAGCAGCCAATCCGGGGGGGAGGGGGACTACGAGCAGTACTTC. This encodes CASSQSGGEGDYEQYF.

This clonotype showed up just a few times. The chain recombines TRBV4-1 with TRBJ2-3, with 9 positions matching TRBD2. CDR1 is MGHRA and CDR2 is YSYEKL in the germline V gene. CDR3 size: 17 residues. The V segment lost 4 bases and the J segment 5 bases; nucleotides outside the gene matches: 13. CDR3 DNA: TGCGCCAGCAGCCGGCAAGGGGATGGACTAGCGTTAGATACGCAGTATTTT. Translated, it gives CASSRQGDGLALDTQYF.

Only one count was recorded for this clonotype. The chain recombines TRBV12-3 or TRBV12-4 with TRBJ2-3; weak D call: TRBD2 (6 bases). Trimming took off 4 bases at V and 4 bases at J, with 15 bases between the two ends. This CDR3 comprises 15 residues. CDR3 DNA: TGTGCCAGCAGTTCCGGGAGACTGCGCGCAGATACGCAGTATTTT. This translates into CASSSGRLRADTQYF.

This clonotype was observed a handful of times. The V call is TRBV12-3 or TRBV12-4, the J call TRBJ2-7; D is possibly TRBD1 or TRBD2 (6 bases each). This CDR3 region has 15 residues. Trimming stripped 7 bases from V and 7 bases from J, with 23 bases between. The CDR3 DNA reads TGTGCCAGCACCCCGAGGGGGAGGCCTAACAATGAGCAGTACTTC. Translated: CASTPRGRPNNEQYF.

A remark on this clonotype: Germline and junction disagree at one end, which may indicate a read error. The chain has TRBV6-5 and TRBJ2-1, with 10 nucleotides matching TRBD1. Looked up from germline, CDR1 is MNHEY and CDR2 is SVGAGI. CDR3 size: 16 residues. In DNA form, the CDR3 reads TGTGCCTGCAGTTATCGGTCCCCGGGACAGGGGAATGAGCAGTTCTTC. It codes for CACSYRSPGQGNEQFF.

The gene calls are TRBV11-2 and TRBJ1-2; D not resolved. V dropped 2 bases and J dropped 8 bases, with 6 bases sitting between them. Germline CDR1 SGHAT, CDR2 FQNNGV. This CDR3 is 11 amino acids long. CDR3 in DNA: TGTGCCAGCAGCTTATTGGAAGGCTACACCTTC. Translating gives CASSLLEGYTF.

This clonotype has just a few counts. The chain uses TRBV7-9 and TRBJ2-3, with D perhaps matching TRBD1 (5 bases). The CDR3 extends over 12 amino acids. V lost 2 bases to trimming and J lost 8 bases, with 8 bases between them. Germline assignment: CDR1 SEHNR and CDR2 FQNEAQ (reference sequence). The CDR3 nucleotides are TGTGCCAGCAGCTTACAGGGTGCTACGCAGTATTTT. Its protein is CASSLQGATQYF. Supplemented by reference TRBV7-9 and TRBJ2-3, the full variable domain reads DTGVSQNPRHKITKRGQNVTFRCDPISEHNRLYWYRQTLGQGPEFLTYFQNEAQLEKSRLLSDRFSAERPKGSFSTLEIQRTEQGDSAMYLCASSLQGATQYFGPGTRLTVL.

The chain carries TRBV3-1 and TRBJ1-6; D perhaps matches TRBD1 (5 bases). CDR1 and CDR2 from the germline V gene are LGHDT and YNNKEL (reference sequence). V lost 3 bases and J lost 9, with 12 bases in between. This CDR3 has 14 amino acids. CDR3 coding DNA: TGTGCCAGCAGCCAGACAGTAGATGGTTCACCCCTCCACTTT. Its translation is CASSQTVDGSPLHF.

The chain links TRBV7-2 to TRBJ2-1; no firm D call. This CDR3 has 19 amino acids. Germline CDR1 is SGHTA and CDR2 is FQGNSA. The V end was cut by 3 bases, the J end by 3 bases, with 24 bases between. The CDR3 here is CASSFPKESPLGLYNEQFF. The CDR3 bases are TGTGCCAGCAGCTTCCCAAAAGAGTCCCCTTTGGGTCTCTACAATGAGCAGTTCTTC.

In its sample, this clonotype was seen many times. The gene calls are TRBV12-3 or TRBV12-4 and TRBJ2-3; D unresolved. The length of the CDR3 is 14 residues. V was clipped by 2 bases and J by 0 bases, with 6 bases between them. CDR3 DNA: TGTGCCAGCAGTTTAACGGAAAGCACAGATACGCAGTATTTT. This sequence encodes CASSLTESTDTQYF.

The CDR3 coding sequence is TGCAGTGCGGGGCAGGGCGGGAGCTATGGCTACACCTTC. Translating gives CSAGQGGSYGYTF. This chain uses TRBV20-1 with TRBJ1-2; perhaps TRBD1 as D (5 bases). CDR1 and CDR2 from the germline V gene are DFQATT and SNEGSKA (reference sequence). The CDR3 covers 13 residues. Trimming took off 6 bases at V and 4 bases at J, with 15 bases between the two ends.

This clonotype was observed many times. CDR3 nucleotides: TGCAGCGTTTTCGCTAGCGGGAGCTCCTACGAGCAGTACTTC. Encoded protein: CSVFASGSSYEQYF. The chain uses TRBV29-1 and TRBJ2-7, with 10 bases identical to TRBD2. V shed 5 bases, J shed 0 bases, and the junction held 4 bases outside the gene matches. CDR3 length: 14 amino acids. Germline V gene sequence: CDR1 SQVTM, CDR2 ANQGSEA.

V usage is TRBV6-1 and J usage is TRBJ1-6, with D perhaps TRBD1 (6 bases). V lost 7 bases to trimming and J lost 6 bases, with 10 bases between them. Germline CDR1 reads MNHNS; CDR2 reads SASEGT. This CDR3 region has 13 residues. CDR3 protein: CASNGQPNSPLHF. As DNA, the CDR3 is TGTGCCAGCAACGGACAGCCTAATTCACCCCTCCACTTT.

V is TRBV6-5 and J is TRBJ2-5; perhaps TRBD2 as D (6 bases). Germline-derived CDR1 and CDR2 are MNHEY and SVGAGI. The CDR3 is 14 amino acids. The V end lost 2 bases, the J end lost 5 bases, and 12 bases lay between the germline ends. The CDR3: CASSYDGGMETQYF. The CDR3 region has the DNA TGTGCCAGCAGTTACGATGGGGGGATGGAGACCCAGTACTTC.

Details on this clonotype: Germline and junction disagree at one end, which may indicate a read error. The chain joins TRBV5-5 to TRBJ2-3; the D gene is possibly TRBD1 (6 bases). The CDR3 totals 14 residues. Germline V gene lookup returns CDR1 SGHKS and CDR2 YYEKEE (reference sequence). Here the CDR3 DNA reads TGTGCCAACAGCCACAGGGCTAGCACAGATACGCAGTATTTT. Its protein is CANSHRASTDTQYF.